This TCR beta chain was recorded in a study of cytomegalovirus exposure and HLA in healthy donors. Study results and caveats: TCR beta V- and J-gene trimming, according to a later analysis, was linked to a missense DCLRE1C variant. Donors were assumed by presence/absence analyses to have roughly uniform sequencing depth.

Primers: 60 Vbeta forward and 13 Jbeta reverse. Some clones are missing from TCRdb's copy, which holds only in-frame ones; the method was immunoSEQ multiplex PCR. The data contain approximately 160,000 clones, around 78% of them singletons. Worth noting for this clone: What it binds is unknown.

This TCR was sampled from a woman aged 40 to 49 in good health and CMV-seronegative. The sequenced sample consisted of PBMCs.

This CDR3 reads CASSMTNTEAFF. The CDR3 coding sequence is TGCGCCAGCAGCATGACTAACACTGAAGCTTTCTTT. The chain uses TRBV5-1 and TRBJ1-1; D gene uncertain. The germline gives CDR1 SGHRS, CDR2 YFSETQ. This CDR3 is 12 amino acids long. V was shortened by 4 bases and J by 2 bases, with 6 bases between the two germline ends.